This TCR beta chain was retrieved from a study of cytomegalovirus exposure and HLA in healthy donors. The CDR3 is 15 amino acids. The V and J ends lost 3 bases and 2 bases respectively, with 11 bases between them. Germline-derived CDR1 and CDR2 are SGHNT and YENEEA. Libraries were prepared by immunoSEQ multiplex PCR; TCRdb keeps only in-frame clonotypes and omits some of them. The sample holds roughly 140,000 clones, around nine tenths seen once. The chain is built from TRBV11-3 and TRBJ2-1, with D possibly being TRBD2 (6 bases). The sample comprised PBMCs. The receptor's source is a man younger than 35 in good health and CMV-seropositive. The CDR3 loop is CASSLAGLAYNEQFF. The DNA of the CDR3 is TGTGCCAGCAGCTTGGCGGGACTTGCCTACAATGAGCAGTTCTTC.